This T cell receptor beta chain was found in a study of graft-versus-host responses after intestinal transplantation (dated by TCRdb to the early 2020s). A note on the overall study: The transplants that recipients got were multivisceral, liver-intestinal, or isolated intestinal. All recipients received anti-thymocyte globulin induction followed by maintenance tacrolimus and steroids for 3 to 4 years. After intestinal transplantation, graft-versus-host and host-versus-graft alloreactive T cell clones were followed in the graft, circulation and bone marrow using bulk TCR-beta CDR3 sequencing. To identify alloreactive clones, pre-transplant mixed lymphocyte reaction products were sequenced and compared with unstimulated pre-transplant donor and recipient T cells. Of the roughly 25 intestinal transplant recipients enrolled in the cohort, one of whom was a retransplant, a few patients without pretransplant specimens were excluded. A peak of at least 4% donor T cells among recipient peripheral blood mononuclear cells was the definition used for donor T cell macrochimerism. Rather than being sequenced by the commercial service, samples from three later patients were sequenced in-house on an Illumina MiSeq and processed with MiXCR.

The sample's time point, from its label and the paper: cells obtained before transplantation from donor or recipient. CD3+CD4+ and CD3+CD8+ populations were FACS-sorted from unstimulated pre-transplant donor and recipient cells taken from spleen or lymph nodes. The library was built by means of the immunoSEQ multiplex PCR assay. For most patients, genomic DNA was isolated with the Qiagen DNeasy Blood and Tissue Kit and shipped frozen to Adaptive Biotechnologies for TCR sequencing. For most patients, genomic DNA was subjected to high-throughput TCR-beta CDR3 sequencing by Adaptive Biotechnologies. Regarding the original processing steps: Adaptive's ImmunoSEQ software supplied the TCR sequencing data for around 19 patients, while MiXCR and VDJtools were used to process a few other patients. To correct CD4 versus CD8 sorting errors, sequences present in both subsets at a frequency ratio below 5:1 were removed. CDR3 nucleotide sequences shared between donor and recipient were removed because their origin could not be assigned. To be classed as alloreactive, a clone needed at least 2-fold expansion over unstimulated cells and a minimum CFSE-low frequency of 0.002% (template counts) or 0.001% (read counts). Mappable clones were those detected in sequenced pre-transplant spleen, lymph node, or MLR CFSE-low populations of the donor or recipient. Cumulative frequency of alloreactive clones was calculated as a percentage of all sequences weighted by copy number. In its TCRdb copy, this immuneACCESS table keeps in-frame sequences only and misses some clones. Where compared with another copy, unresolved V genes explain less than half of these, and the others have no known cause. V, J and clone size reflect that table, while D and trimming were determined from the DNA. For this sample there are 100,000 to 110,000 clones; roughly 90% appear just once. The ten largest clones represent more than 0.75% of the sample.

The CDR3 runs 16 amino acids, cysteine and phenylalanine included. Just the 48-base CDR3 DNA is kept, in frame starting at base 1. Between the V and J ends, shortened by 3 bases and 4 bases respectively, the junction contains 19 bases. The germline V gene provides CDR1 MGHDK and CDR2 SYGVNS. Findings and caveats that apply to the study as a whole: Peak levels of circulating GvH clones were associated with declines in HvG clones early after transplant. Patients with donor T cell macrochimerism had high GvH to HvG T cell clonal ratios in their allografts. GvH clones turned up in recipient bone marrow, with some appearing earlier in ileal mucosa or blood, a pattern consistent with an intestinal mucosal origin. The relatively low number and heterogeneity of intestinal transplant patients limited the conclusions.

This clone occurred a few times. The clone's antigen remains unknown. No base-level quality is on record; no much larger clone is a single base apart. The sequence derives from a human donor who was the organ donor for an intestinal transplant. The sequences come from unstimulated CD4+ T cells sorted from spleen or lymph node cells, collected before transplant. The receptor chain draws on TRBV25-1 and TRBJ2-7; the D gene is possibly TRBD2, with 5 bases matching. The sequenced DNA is TGTGCCAGCAGTGATCGAGGGTCTCTGCAGCTATACGAGCAGTACTTC. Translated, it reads CASSDRGSLQLYEQYF.